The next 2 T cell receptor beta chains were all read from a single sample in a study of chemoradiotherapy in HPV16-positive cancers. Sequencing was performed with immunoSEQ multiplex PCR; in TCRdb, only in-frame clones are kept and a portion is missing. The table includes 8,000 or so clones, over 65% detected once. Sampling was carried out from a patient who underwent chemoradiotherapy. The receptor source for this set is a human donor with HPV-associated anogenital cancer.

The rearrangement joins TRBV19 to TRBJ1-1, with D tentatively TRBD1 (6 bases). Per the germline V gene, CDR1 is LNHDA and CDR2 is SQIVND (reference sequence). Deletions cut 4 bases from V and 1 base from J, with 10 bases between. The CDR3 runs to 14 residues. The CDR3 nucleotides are TGTGCCAGTAGTAGGGGGGACAAGAACACTGAAGCTTTCTTT. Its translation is CASSRGDKNTEAFF. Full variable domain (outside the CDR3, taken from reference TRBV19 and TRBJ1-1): DGGITQSPKYLFRKEGQNVTLSCEQNLNHDAMYWYRQDPGQGLRLIYYSQIVNDFQKGDIAEGYSVSREKKESFPLTVTSAQKNPTAFYLCASSRGDKNTEAFFGQGTRLTVV.

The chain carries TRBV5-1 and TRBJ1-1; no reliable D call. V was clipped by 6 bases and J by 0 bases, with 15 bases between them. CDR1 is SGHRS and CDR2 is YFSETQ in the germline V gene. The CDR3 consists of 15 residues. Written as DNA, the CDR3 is TGCGCCAGCAAGAGGCCGGCTAGTATGAACACTGAAGCTTTCTTT. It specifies CASKRPASMNTEAFF.